Listed below are T cell receptor beta chains from one sample, sequenced in a study of long-term antiretroviral therapy in people with HIV. Sequencing was performed with immunoSEQ multiplex PCR; in TCRdb, only in-frame clones are kept and a portion is missing. Of roughly 34,000 clones listed, 70% to 80% are singletons. The sequencing used unsorted PBMCs, collected 1.9 years after starting antiretroviral therapy. Receptors originate from a man in his late teens or twenties with HIV. Both conserved end residues are part of each CDR3. A D gene is named only where the DNA matches it firmly. Clone size is stated in some rows and not others, as once, few, many or a class when expanded.

j_call d_call clone_size v_call cdr3_nt cdr3_aa
TRBJ2-3 NA NA TRBV5-1 TGCGCCAGCAGCTCCAACAATGGGGGACTTGACACAGATACGCAGTATTTT CASSSNNGGLDTDTQYF
TRBJ1-2 NA NA TRBV28 TGTGCCAGCAGTGCAGGCCCGGGACTCGAAACGTATTATGGCTACACCTTC CASSAGPGLETYYGYTF
TRBJ2-1 NA NA TRBV2 TGTGCCAGCGCGGCTAGCTCCTACAATGAGCAGTTCTTC CASAASSYNEQFF
TRBJ1-1 NA NA TRBV4-1 TGCGCCAGCAGCCTCCTGGGGGGGGGCAATGAAGCTTTCTTT CASSLLGGGNEAFF
TRBJ1-1 NA NA TRBV6-4 TGTGCCAGCAGTGACTCCCCAGAAAGCACTGAAGCTTTCTTT CASSDSPESTEAFF
TRBJ2-1 TRBD2 NA TRBV6-1 TGTGCCAGCAGTGACGGTAGCGGGGGCTTAGGTGAGCAGTTCTTC CASSDGSGGLGEQFF
TRBJ2-7 NA NA TRBV21-1 TGTGCCAGCAGCCCAGGTCCTGTCTACGAGCAGTACTTC CASSPGPVYEQYF
TRBJ1-5 NA NA TRBV4-1 TGCGCCAGCAGCCAAGTGTTGCAGGGCAATCAGCCCCAGCATTTT CASSQVLQGNQPQHF
TRBJ1-6 NA NA TRBV4-1 TGCGCCAGCAGCCAAGGGCGCGCAGGACCGGTGAATTCACCCCTCCACTTT CASSQGRAGPVNSPLHF
TRBJ2-7 TRBD2 NA TRBV6-5 TGTGCCAGCAGTCCAGCGGGGGCCGCCTACGAGCAGTACTTC CASSPAGAAYEQYF
TRBJ2-3 NA NA TRBV5-1 TGCGCCAGCAGCTTGGGGGACGGCGGAGACACAGATACGCAGTATTTT CASSLGDGGDTDTQYF
TRBJ2-7 TRBD2 NA TRBV19 TGTGCCAGTGGCATAGCGGGGGGAAGCTCCTACGAGCAGTACTTC CASGIAGGSSYEQYF
TRBJ2-3 TRBD2 NA TRBV7-3 TGTGCCAGCAGTGAGACTAGCGGGGCGGATACGCAGTATTTT CASSETSGADTQYF
TRBJ1-5 NA NA TRBV19 TGTGCCAGTAACCCCAGCAATCAGCCCCAGCATTTT CASNPSNQPQHF
TRBJ1-3 NA NA TRBV6-1 TGTGCCAGCAGTGAATACACCATATATTTT CASSEYTIYF
TRBJ1-5 NA NA TRBV28 TGTGCCAGCAGTTTACCTCAGGGGAGTAACAGCAATCAGCCCCAGCATTTT CASSLPQGSNSNQPQHF
TRBJ2-3 NA few TRBV2 TGTGCCGGACGACAGGAGGGTTACACAGATACGCAGTATTTT CAGRQEGYTDTQYF
TRBJ2-5 NA NA TRBV5-1 TGCGCCAGCAGCACCTCGAACCGTCTAGCCCAAGAGACCCAGTACTTC CASSTSNRLAQETQYF
TRBJ1-4 NA NA TRBV11-2 TGTGCCAGCAGCTTAGGGGCGCCAGTTAGTGAAAAACTGTTTTTT CASSLGAPVSEKLFF
TRBJ2-2 TRBD2 NA TRBV2 TGTGCCAGCAGTGTACGAGGAGCGGGGGCCGGGGAGCTGTTTTTT CASSVRGAGAGELFF
TRBJ1-2 TRBD1 NA TRBV2 TGTGCCAGCAGTGAGAGCCCCCTCCTGACAGGGGACTATGGCTACACCTTC CASSESPLLTGDYGYTF
TRBJ2-3 NA NA TRBV18 TGTGCCAGCTCAGGCACGTTTGAAGGAGATACGCAGTATTTT CASSGTFEGDTQYF
TRBJ2-3 NA NA TRBV18 TGTGCCAGCTCACAGGGTTCCGCAGATACGCAGTATTTT CASSQGSADTQYF
TRBJ2-3 TRBD2 once TRBV19 TGTGCCAGTAGTCCGGGACTAGCGGGGGGACTTACGCAGTATTTT CASSPGLAGGLTQYF
TRBJ2-1 TRBD2 NA TRBV30 TGTGCCTGGAGTGATGGACTAGCCAATGAGCAGTTCTTC CAWSDGLANEQFF
TRBJ2-1 TRBD2 NA TRBV2 TGTGCCAGCACCCAAAGCGGGGACTACAATGAGCAGTTCTTC CASTQSGDYNEQFF
TRBJ1-1 TRBD1 NA TRBV5-1 TGCGCCAGCAGCCTGACAGGGCGGGACACTGAAGCTTTCTTT CASSLTGRDTEAFF
TRBJ1-2 NA NA TRBV5-1 TGCGCCAGCAGCTTTATACCCGAAGAAGGCTACACCTTC CASSFIPEEGYTF
TRBJ2-3 NA once TRBV5-1 TGCGCCAGCAGGGACACAGATACGCAGTATTTT CASRDTDTQYF
TRBJ1-2 NA NA TRBV5-1 TGCGCCAGCAGCTTGGGGGGGGAGAACTATGGCTACACCTTC CASSLGGENYGYTF
TRBJ2-7 NA NA TRBV7-8 TGTGCCAGCAGCTTAGGGGTGACAGGCCCCTACGAGCAGTACTTC CASSLGVTGPYEQYF
TRBJ1-5 TRBD1 NA TRBV7-2 TGTGCCAGCAGCCGCGGACAGGGAGGTCGCAATCAGCCCCAGCATTTT CASSRGQGGRNQPQHF
TRBJ2-2 TRBD2 few TRBV6-1 TGTGCCAGCAGTGAACTAGCGGGGGGCACCGGGGAGCTGTTTTTT CASSELAGGTGELFF
TRBJ2-7 NA NA TRBV21-1 TGTGCCAGCAGCAGCGGACAGGGGCAGTACTTC CASSSGQGQYF
TRBJ1-5 NA NA TRBV18 TGTGCCAGCTCACCAGGGGAGAATCAGCCCCAGCATTTT CASSPGENQPQHF
TRBJ1-5 TRBD1 NA TRBV6-6 TGTGCCGGAGGGCAGGGGGCGGTTGCGGAGCCCCAGCATTTT CAGGQGAVAEPQHF
TRBJ1-2 NA NA TRBV28 TGTGCCAGCAGTTCCTATGGCTACACCTTC CASSSYGYTF
TRBJ2-5 TRBD2 NA TRBV4-2 TGTGCCAGCAGCGACGGACTAGCGGGGAACCAAGAGACCCAGTACTTC CASSDGLAGNQETQYF
TRBJ1-5 TRBD1 NA TRBV4-1 TGCGCCAGCAGCGTAACCGGGACAGGGGATAATCTGCCCCAGCATTTT CASSVTGTGDNLPQHF